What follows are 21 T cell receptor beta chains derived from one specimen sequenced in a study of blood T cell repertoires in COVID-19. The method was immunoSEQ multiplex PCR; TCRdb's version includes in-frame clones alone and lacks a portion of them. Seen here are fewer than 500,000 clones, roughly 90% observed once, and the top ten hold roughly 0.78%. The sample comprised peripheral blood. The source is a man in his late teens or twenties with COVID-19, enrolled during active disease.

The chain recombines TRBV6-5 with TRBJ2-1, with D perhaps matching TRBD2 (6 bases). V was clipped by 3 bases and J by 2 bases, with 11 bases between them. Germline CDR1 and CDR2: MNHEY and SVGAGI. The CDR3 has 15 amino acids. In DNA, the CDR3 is TGTGCCAGCAGTTATGGGGAGGCCCCCTACAATGAGCAGTTCTTC. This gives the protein CASSYGEAPYNEQFF.

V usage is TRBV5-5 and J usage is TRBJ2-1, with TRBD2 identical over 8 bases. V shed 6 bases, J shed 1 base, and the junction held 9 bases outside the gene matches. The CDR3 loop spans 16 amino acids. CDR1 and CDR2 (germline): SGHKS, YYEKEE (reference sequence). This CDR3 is CASNPKRERSYNEQFF. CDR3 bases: TGTGCCAGCAACCCGAAGCGGGAGAGGTCCTACAATGAGCAGTTCTTC.

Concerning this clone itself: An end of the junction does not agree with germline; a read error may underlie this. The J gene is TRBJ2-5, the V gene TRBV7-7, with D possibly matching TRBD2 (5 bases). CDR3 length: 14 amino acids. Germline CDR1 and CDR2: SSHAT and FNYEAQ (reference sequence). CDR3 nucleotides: TGTGCTAGCAGCCATGGAGGAGATCAAGAGACCCAGTACTTC. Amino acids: CASSHGGDQETQYF.

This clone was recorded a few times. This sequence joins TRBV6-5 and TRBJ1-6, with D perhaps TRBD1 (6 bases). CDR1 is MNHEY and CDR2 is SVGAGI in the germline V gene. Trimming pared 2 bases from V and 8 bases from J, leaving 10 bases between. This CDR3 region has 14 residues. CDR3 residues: CASSYRGGDSPLHF. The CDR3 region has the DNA TGTGCCAGCAGTTACAGGGGGGGGGATTCACCCCTCCACTTT.

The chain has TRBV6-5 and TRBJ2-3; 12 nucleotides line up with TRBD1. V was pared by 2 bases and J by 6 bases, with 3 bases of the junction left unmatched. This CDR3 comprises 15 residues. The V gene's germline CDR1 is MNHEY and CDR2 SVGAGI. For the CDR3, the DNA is TGTGCCAGCAGTTACCGGGACAGGGGGCGTGATACGCAGTATTTT. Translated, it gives CASSYRDRGRDTQYF.

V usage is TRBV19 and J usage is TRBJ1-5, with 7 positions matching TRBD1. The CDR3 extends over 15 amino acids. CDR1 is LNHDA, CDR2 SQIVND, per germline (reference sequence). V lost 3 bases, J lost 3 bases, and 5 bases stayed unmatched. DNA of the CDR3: TGTGCCAGTAGTATGGACAGGAATTACAATCAGCCCCAGCATTTT. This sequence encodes CASSMDRNYNQPQHF.

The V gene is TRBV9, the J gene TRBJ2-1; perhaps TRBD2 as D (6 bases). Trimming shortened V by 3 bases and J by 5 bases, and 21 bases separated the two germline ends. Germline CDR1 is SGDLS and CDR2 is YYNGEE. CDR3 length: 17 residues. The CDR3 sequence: CASSGRKRALLNNEQFF. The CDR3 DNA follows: TGTGCCAGCAGCGGGAGAAAGCGGGCACTCCTAAACAATGAGCAGTTCTTC.

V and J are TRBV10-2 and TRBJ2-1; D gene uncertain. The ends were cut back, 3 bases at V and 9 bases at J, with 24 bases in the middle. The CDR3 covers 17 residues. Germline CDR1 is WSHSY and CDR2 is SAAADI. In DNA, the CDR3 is TGCGCCAGCAGTGAACCCAAAGGCGCGCCGATGGGCAGTGAGCAGTTCTTC. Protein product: CASSEPKGAPMGSEQFF.

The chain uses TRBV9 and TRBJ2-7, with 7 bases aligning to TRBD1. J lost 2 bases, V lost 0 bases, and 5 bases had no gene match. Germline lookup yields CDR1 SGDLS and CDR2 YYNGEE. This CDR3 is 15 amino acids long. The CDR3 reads CASSVEGTVTYEQYF. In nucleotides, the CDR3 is TGTGCCAGCAGCGTAGAGGGGACAGTAACCTACGAGCAGTACTTC.

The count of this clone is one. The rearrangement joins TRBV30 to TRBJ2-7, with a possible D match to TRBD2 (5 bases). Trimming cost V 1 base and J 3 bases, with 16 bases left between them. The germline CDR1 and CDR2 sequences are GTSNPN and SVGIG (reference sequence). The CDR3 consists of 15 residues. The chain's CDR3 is CAWSDDLAINYEQYF. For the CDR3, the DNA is TGTGCCTGGAGTGATGACTTAGCGATCAACTACGAGCAGTACTTC. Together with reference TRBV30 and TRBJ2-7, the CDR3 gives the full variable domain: SQTIHQWPATLVQPVGSPLSLECTVEGTSNPNLYWYRQAAGRGLQLLFYSVGIGQISSEVPQNLSASRPQDRQFILSSKKLLLSDSGFYLCAWSDDLAINYEQYFGPGTRLTVT.

CDR3 in DNA: TGTGCCAGCAGTTCCGGGGGGGTCAGGAAGCAGTTCTTC. It specifies CASSSGGVRKQFF. The chain couples TRBV7-2 to TRBJ2-1; 8 bases line up with TRBD2. The V gene end was trimmed by 6 bases and the J gene end by 11 bases; junction bases not matched to a gene: 9. The CDR3 covers 13 residues. Germline CDR1 is SGHTA and CDR2 is FQGNSA.

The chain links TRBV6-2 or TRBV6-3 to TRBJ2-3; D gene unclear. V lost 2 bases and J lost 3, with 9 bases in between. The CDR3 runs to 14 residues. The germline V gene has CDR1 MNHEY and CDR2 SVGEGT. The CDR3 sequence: CASSYRQVTDTQYF. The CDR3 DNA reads TGTGCCAGCAGTTACCGGCAGGTGACAGATACGCAGTATTTT.

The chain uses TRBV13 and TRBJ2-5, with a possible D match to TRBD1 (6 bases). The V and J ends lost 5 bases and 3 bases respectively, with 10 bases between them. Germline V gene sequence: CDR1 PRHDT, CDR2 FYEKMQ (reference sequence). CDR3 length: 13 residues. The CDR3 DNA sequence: TGTGCCAGCAGCCCCTGGACAGAAGAGACCCAGTACTTC. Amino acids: CASSPWTEETQYF.

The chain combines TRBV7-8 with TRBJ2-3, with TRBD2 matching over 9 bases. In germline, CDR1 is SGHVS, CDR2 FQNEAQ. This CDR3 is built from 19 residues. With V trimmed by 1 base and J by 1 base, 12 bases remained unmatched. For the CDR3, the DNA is TGTGCCAGCAGCTTAGGAGGGGGGAGCGGGAGGAGGGGCACAGATACGCAGTATTTT. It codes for CASSLGGGSGRRGTDTQYF.

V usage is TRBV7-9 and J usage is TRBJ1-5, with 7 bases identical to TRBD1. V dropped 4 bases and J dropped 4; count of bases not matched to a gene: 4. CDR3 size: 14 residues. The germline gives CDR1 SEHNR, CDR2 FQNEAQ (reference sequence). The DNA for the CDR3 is TGTGCCAGCAGCTCAACAGGGGTGAATCAGCCCCAGCATTTT. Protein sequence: CASSSTGVNQPQHF.

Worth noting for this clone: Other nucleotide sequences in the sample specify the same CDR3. This CDR3 reads CASSFGGSGYEQYF. The CDR3 DNA follows: TGTGCCAGCAGCTTCGGCGGGAGCGGTTACGAGCAGTACTTC. The chain recombines TRBV5-4 with TRBJ2-7; TRBD2 matches 7 bases. Losses at the gene ends were 2 bases for V and 4 bases for J; bases not matched to a gene: 6. The CDR3 extends over 14 amino acids. Germline V gives CDR1 SGHNT, CDR2 YYREEE (reference sequence).

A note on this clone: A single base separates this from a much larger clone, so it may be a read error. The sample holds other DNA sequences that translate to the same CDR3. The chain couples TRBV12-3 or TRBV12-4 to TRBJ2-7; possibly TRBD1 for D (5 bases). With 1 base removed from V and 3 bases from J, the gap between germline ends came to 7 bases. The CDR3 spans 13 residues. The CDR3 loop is CASSLGTLYEQYF. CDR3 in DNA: TGTGCCAGCAGTTTAGGGACACTCTACGAGCAGTACTTC.

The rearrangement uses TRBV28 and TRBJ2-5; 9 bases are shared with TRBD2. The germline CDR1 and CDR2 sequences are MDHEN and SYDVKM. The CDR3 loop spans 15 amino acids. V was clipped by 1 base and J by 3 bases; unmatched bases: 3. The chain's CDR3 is CASSLSGGGEETQYF. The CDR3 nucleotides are TGTGCCAGCAGTTTATCCGGCGGGGGGGAAGAGACCCAGTACTTC.

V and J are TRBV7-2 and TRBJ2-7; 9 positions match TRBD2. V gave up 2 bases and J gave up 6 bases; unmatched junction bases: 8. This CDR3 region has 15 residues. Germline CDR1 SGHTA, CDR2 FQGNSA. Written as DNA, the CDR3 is TGTGCCAGCAGCTTAATCGTAGCGGGAGTGAGCGAGCAGTACTTC. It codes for CASSLIVAGVSEQYF.

This CDR3 is CASSGTNTEAFF. The CDR3 DNA follows: TGTGCCAGCAGCGGCACGAACACTGAAGCTTTCTTT. The rearrangement uses TRBV7-6 and TRBJ1-1; D gene ambiguous. The ends were cut back, 5 bases at V and 1 base at J, with 5 bases in the middle. Looked up from germline, CDR1 is SGHVS and CDR2 is FNYEAQ. The CDR3 is 12 amino acids.

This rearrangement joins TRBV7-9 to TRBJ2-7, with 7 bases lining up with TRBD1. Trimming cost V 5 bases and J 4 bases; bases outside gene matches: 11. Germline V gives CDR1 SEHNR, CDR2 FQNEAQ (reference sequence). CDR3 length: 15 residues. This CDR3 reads CASSVPGQKNYEQYF. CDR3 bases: TGTGCCAGCAGCGTTCCGGGACAGAAGAATTACGAGCAGTACTTC. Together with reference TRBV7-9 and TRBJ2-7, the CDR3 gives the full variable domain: DTGVSQNPRHKITKRGQNVTFRCDPISEHNRLYWYRQTLGQGPEFLTYFQNEAQLEKSRLLSDRFSAERPKGSFSTLEIQRTEQGDSAMYLCASSVPGQKNYEQYFGPGTRLTVT.